A selection of T cell receptor beta chains follows, all from one sample in a study of vaccination effects on CD4 cells after COVID-19. No antigen has been assigned to these receptors. Produced via immunoSEQ multiplex PCR; TCRdb's table is partial and in-frame only. The sample has 30,000 or so clones, about 60% seen once. The material sequenced was CD4+ T cells from PBMCs cultured without peptide, taken before COVID-19 vaccination. Source of these receptors: a human donor who received a COVID-19 vaccine. The CDR3 runs from the conserved cysteine through the conserved F or W. A D gene is named only where the DNA matches it firmly. The size field is filled for only some rows; it gives once, few, many or a size class.

TRBV12-5	TRBJ1-2	TRBD1	.	CASGPGTGYGYTF	TGTGCTAGTGGTCCAGGGACAGGCTATGGCTACACCTTC
TRBV10-3	TRBJ2-7	.	.	CAISGPQGYEQYF	TGTGCCATCAGTGGTCCTCAGGGCTACGAGCAGTACTTC
TRBV18	TRBJ2-7	TRBD2	few	CASSPYQGGYEQYF	TGTGCCAGCTCACCATATCAGGGAGGGTACGAGCAGTACTTC
TRBV6-4	TRBJ1-1	.	.	CASSDGGLNTEAFF	TGTGCCAGCAGTGACGGGGGATTGAACACTGAAGCTTTCTTT
TRBV5-1	TRBJ2-7	.	few	CASSLEGDEQYF	TGCGCCAGCAGCTTGGAGGGGGACGAGCAGTACTTC
TRBV4-1	TRBJ1-2	.	once	CASSPGRGGLLNYGYTF	TGCGCCAGCAGCCCGGGGAGGGGGGGGCTCCTTAACTATGGCTACACCTTC
TRBV6-1	TRBJ1-1	.	few	CASSELGMGTEAFF	TGTGCCAGCAGTGAGCTGGGGATGGGCACTGAAGCTTTCTTT
TRBV7-2	TRBJ1-2	.	.	CASSSGWANGYTF	TGTGCCAGCAGCTCCGGGTGGGCTAATGGCTACACCTTC
TRBV24-1	TRBJ1-2	TRBD1	few	CATSDGDRDYGYTF	TGTGCCACCAGTGATGGGGACAGAGACTATGGCTACACCTTC
TRBV7-2	TRBJ1-2	.	.	CASTLSWSMGYTF	TGTGCCAGCACCTTGAGTTGGAGTATGGGCTACACCTTC
TRBV24-1	TRBJ1-1	.	.	CARGAGLTEAFF	TGTGCCCGAGGTGCGGGGCTGACTGAAGCTTTCTTT
TRBV5-1	TRBJ2-7	.	.	CASSLSPGEGEQYF	TGCGCCAGCAGCTTGTCCCCAGGGGAAGGCGAGCAGTACTTC
TRBV5-1	TRBJ2-5	TRBD2	.	CASTLLAGGAKTQYF	TGCGCCAGCACCCTACTAGCGGGGGGGGCCAAGACCCAGTACTTC
TRBV21-1	TRBJ1-6	.	.	CANGTGTGDSPLHF	TGTGCCAACGGCACCGGGACAGGGGATTCACCCCTCCACTTT
TRBV5-8	TRBJ2-1	.	few	CASSPTGTYLYNEQFF	TGTGCCAGCAGCCCTACGGGGACTTACCTCTACAATGAGCAGTTCTTC
TRBV9	TRBJ1-6	TRBD1	.	CASSVRPTGDNSPLHF	TGTGCCAGCAGCGTACGACCTACAGGGGACAATTCACCCCTCCACTTT
TRBV5-1	TRBJ2-1	.	.	CASSLVETAYNEQFF	TGCGCCAGCAGCTTGGTGGAGACAGCCTACAATGAGCAGTTCTTC
TRBV5-6	TRBJ2-3	.	few	CASSPPALTDTQYF	TGTGCCAGCAGCCCACCCGCCTTAACAGATACGCAGTATTTT
TRBV18	TRBJ1-1	TRBD1	.	CASSPQGAYTEAFF	TGTGCCAGCTCACCACAGGGGGCTTACACTGAAGCTTTCTTT
TRBV7-7	TRBJ2-3	.	.	CASSLDWTDTQYF	TGTGCCAGCAGCTTGGACTGGACAGATACGCAGTATTTT